This T cell receptor beta chain was recovered during a study of cytomegalovirus exposure and HLA in healthy donors. Looked up from germline, CDR1 is MNHEY and CDR2 is SMNVEV (reference sequence). CDR3 length equals 13 residues. Trimming took off 5 bases at V and 5 bases at J, with 12 bases between the two ends. Produced via immunoSEQ multiplex PCR; TCRdb's table is partial and in-frame only. The data hold about 73,000 clones, with about 95% observed a single time. Comment on this clone: Its antigen remains unidentified.

Findings and limits, study-wide: The study listed under 200 cytomegalovirus-associated TCR beta chains.

The chain uses TRBV27 and TRBJ1-1, with D possibly matching TRBD1 (6 bases). Sequenced sample: PBMCs. The sequence was collected from a man aged 18 to 29 in good health and CMV-seronegative. CDR3 in amino acids: CASSRGQGTEAFF. For the CDR3, the DNA is TGTGCCAGCAGTAGGGGACAAGGGACTGAAGCTTTCTTT.